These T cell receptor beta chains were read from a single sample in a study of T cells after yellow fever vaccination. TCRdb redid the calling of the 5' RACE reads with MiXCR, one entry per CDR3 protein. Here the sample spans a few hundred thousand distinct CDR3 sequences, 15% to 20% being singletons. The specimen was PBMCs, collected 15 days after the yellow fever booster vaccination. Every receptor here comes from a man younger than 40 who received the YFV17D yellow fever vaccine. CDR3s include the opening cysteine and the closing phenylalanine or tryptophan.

CASSDNYRGEQYF,TRBJ2-7,TRBV25-1
CSARDQEARVEQYF,TRBJ2-7,TRBV20-1
CASSALVSDTEAFF,TRBJ1-1,TRBV4-3
CASKKGGVNIQYF,TRBJ2-4,TRBV6-2/TRBV6-3
CASSPRKGIAYEQYF,TRBJ2-7,TRBV12-3/TRBV12-4
CASNRAEQYF,TRBJ2-7,TRBV27
CSARGPNTGELFF,TRBJ2-2,TRBV20-1
CASSYGASGTGGYEQYF,TRBJ2-7,TRBV6-5
CASSESTRAYEQYF,TRBJ2-7,TRBV28
CASSADRGLGYTF,TRBJ1-2,TRBV11-2
CASKHRTGSTDTQYF,TRBJ2-3,TRBV27
CASNKAHTYEQYF,TRBJ2-7,TRBV28
CASGTSYEQFF,TRBJ2-1,TRBV12-3/TRBV12-4
CSGDSEEGEAFF,TRBJ1-1,TRBV20-1
CSASPVSSYNEQFF,TRBJ2-1,TRBV20-1
CASRPAGGYEQFF,TRBJ2-1,TRBV5-4
CASSFWDTQYSGANVLTF,TRBJ2-6,TRBV5-1
CREGGAWGEKLFF,TRBJ1-4,TRBV20-1
CSARVPRGATDTQYF,TRBJ2-3,TRBV20-1
CSAVRSRYNEQFF,TRBJ2-1,TRBV20-1
CASSYTGDQPQHF,TRBJ1-5,TRBV7-9
CASKVGPQSYEQYF,TRBJ2-7,TRBV27
CSAKGQGRAGELFF,TRBJ2-2,TRBV20-1
CASSQGGAGQTYEQYF,TRBJ2-7,TRBV4-3
CASSNRAIRDEQYF,TRBJ2-7,TRBV6-1
CATSNRGGQETQYF,TRBJ2-5,TRBV15
CASSSTGSGELFF,TRBJ2-2,TRBV7-2
CASSSPRTGSEKLFF,TRBJ1-4,TRBV28
CASSLPLTDTSYEQYF,TRBJ2-7,TRBV7-9
CASSIREAIQETQYF,TRBJ2-5,TRBV12-3/TRBV12-4
CASSFSLAKPDTQYF,TRBJ2-3,TRBV11-2
CASSYSSWDQPQHF,TRBJ1-5,TRBV6-2/TRBV6-3
CASSLAPGQGAGVRLGETQYF,TRBJ2-5,TRBV7-2
CASSNDRVRETQYF,TRBJ2-5,TRBV7-2
CATSDAGGPKETQYF,TRBJ2-5,TRBV24-1
CASSQGPLSSYEQYF,TRBJ2-7,TRBV28
CSAGPSGFYNEQFF,TRBJ2-1,TRBV20-1
CASRPSGMYEQYF,TRBJ2-7,TRBV7-2
CASSFGLGTYEQYF,TRBJ2-7,TRBV5-1